This T cell receptor (beta chain) came from a study of T cell responses to AZD1222 COVID-19 vaccine. Study-level results: The study found Spike-specific TCR breadth and depth rose after two AZD1222 doses. CD4 TCRs covered the whole spike, strongest at regions 160-218 and 743-854. In the spike-specific TCR repertoire, nearly half reportedly target unmutated variant regions. Baseline antibody screening turned up just six or seven seropositive AZD1222 recipients.

Sequenced by immunoSEQ multiplex PCR; TCRdb stores in-frame clones only, minus some. The data contain 150,000 to 250,000 clones, about nine tenths of them singletons. V lost 0 bases, J lost 6 bases, and 11 bases stayed unmatched. The CDR3 spans 18 residues. Germline lookup yields CDR1 SGHVS and CDR2 FQNEAQ. This clone was seen once. Its antigen is unidentified. This sample comprised peripheral blood, obtained 28 days after the second AZD1222 dose. The TCR originated in an adult who received the AZD1222 COVID-19 vaccine. The chain couples TRBV7-8 to TRBJ2-1; the match to TRBD2 covers 10 bases. DNA of the CDR3: TGTGCCAGCAGCTTAGCGGGGCTAGCGGGAGATCCCCCCAATGAGCAGTTCTTC. Protein: CASSLAGLAGDPPNEQFF.